Presented here are 11 T cell receptor beta chains from one specimen sequenced in a study of OX40 agonist ivuxolimab in advanced cancers. The library came from the immunoSEQ multiplex PCR assay. Entries here come from immuneACCESS through TCRdb and include only in-frame sequences with V and J called. Some clones fail to appear in such tables; in the studies checked, an unresolved V gene covers under half of the shortfall, and the cause of the remainder is unknown. The sample profile shows roughly 71,000 clones; about nine tenths of them were found once. The ten top clones hold roughly 15% of the sample. Sequenced material: CD4+ or CD8+ T cells sorted from blood, taken in a trial of the OX40 agonist ivuxolimab. The receptors shown here come from an adult with an advanced solid tumor such as melanoma, head and neck, liver or kidney cancer.

CDR3: CASSPTGNTEAFF. CDR3 in DNA: TGCGCCAGCAGCCCGACAGGGAACACTGAAGCTTTCTTT. The chain links TRBV5-1 to TRBJ1-1; weak D call: TRBD1 (6 bases). CDR3 length: 13 amino acids. The V end lost 4 bases, the J end lost 1 base, and 8 bases lay between the germline ends. CDR1 and CDR2 (germline): SGHRS, YFSETQ.

The CDR3 reads CASGGTGGQETQYF. In DNA, the CDR3 is TGTGCCAGCGGCGGGACGGGTGGGCAAGAGACCCAGTACTTC. The genes are TRBV21-1 and TRBJ2-5; TRBD2 is taken as the D call from the table, unchecked against the DNA. TRBV21-1 is classified as a pseudogene. The CDR3 totals 14 residues.

The CDR3: CASNRQGQETQYF. As DNA, the CDR3 is TGTGCCAGCAATCGACAGGGCCAAGAGACCCAGTACTTC. The V and J genes are TRBV6-6 and TRBJ2-5; TRBD1 matches at 7 bases. The CDR3 contains 13 residues. Germline loops: CDR1 MNHNY, CDR2 SVGAGI (reference sequence). V was clipped by 7 bases and J by 1 base; unmatched bases: 3.

This rearrangement joins TRBV7-9 to TRBJ2-7, with 7 bases lining up with TRBD1. The CDR3 is 15 residues long. Per the germline V gene, CDR1 is SEHNR and CDR2 is FQNEAQ (reference sequence). After removal of 6 bases from V and 0 bases from J, the junction contained 8 bases not matched to a gene. The DNA for the CDR3 is TGTGCCAGCAGTGACCGGGACAGCACCTCCTACGAGCAGTACTTC. Its translation: CASSDRDSTSYEQYF.

The chain employs TRBV2 and TRBJ2-7, with 8 positions matching TRBD1. The V gene's germline CDR1 is SNHLY and CDR2 FYNNEI. Unmatched junction bases numbered 14, after V lost 6 bases and J lost 7 bases. This CDR3 is built from 15 residues. CDR3 sequence reads: CASRNDRGRFEEQYF. CDR3 nucleotide sequence: TGTGCCAGCAGAAACGACAGGGGAAGATTTGAAGAGCAGTACTTC.

The chain has TRBV9 and TRBJ1-1, with 9 nucleotides matching TRBD1. This CDR3 contains 15 residues. Per germline, CDR1 SGDLS and CDR2 YYNGEE. Trimming cost V 0 bases and J 3 bases; bases outside gene matches: 3. CDR3 sequence (DNA): TGTGCCAGCAGCGTAGGGGACAGGGCGTACACTGAAGCTTTCTTT. Amino acids: CASSVGDRAYTEAFF.

This chain connects TRBV6-5 to TRBJ2-6; D unresolved. Per the germline V gene, CDR1 is MNHEY and CDR2 is SVGAGI. V was clipped by 5 bases and J by 1 base, with 3 bases between them. CDR3 length equals 13 residues. The CDR3 sequence is CASSSSGANVLTF. The CDR3 DNA reads as TGTGCCAGCAGTAGTTCTGGGGCCAACGTCCTGACTTTC.

The rearrangement uses TRBV2 and TRBJ2-2, with D tentatively TRBD2 (6 bases). The CDR3 consists of 19 residues. Germline V lookup: CDR1 SNHLY, CDR2 FYNNEI. V lost 5 bases, J lost 0 bases, and 22 bases lay in between. The chain's CDR3 is CASSPGFREIIANTGELFF. The CDR3, as DNA: TGTGCCAGCAGTCCCGGTTTTCGGGAGATCATCGCGAACACCGGGGAGCTGTTTTTT.

V and J are TRBV5-1 and TRBJ1-2; D not certain. In germline, CDR1 is SGHRS, CDR2 YFSETQ. V lost 1 base, J lost 4 bases, and 8 bases lay in between. The CDR3 loop spans 13 amino acids. CDR3 protein: CASSLSEFYGYTF. The DNA for the CDR3 is TGCGCCAGCAGCTTGTCTGAATTCTATGGCTACACCTTC.

The genes are TRBV6-5 and TRBJ1-5, with a weak D call TRBD1 (6 bases). The CDR3 spans 14 residues. The V gene's germline CDR1 is MNHEY and CDR2 SVGAGI. V dropped 1 base and J dropped 9 bases, with 13 bases sitting between them. The CDR3 loop is CASSYLQGGGPQHF. CDR3 nucleotide sequence: TGTGCCAGCAGTTACTTACAGGGAGGAGGGCCCCAGCATTTT.

J is TRBJ2-2 and V is TRBV28; perhaps TRBD2 as D (5 bases). The CDR3 is 16 amino acids. Between the trimmed V and J ends, which lost 5 bases and 1 base, there was a span of 14 bases. Germline lookup yields CDR1 MDHEN and CDR2 SYDVKM. In DNA, the CDR3 is TGTGCCAGCAGTCCGCCTCTTGCGGGGAACACCGGGGAGCTGTTTTTT. Protein product: CASSPPLAGNTGELFF.